This T cell receptor (beta chain) came from a study of blood T cell repertoires in COVID-19. Trimming stripped 6 bases from V and 6 bases from J, with 21 bases between. Germline V gives CDR1 MNHEY, CDR2 SVGEGT. This CDR3 comprises 16 residues. Per the original methods: Estimates of nucleated cell counts were drawn from the amplification of reference gene primers. TCRdb's table, derived via immunoSEQ multiplex PCR, lists solely in-frame clones and lacks some. V and J calls and clone size come straight from that table; D and trimming were deduced from the DNA. The table lists roughly 76,000 clones, roughly 87% of them singletons.

The material sequenced was peripheral blood. The origin of this receptor is a man aged 25 to 45 with acute or convalescent COVID-19. V is TRBV6-2 or TRBV6-3 and J is TRBJ2-1; D is perhaps TRBD2 (7 bases). The CDR3 DNA sequence: TGTGCCAGCAGCCCCATGGGGGGCGGGAGTGGCAATGAGCAGTTCTTC. It specifies CASSPMGGGSGNEQFF.